A single sample gave rise to the 17 T cell receptor beta chains below, sequenced in a study of cytomegalovirus exposure and HLA in healthy donors. This PCR relied on a set of 60 Vbeta primers and 13 Jbeta primers. Here immunoSEQ multiplex PCR was the method, and the copy in TCRdb shows in-frame clones only, minus some. The sample contains some 100,000 clones, 74% of which appear only once. Sequenced input: PBMCs. These receptors all come from a woman in her forties or fifties in good health and CMV-seropositive.

There are a few counts of this clone. J is TRBJ1-4 and V is TRBV6-5, with D unresolved. This CDR3 region has 14 residues. V was shortened by 8 bases and J by 2 bases, with 12 bases between the two germline ends. The V gene's germline CDR1 is MNHEY and CDR2 SVGAGI. The CDR3 nucleotides are TGTGCCAGCGGTCGGGGAGGCACTAATGAAAAACTGTTTTTT. This encodes CASGRGGTNEKLFF.

This chain joins TRBV25-1 and TRBJ2-7; weak D call: TRBD1 (5 bases). Germline V gene sequence: CDR1 MGHDK, CDR2 SYGVNS. Trimming stripped 0 bases from V and 5 bases from J, with 11 bases between. The CDR3 is 14 residues long. CDR3 sequence (DNA): TGTGCCAGCAGTGAATATGCAGGGTTGAACGAGCAGTACTTC. Translated: CASSEYAGLNEQYF.

The rearrangement uses TRBV7-2 and TRBJ2-7; 8 bases line up with TRBD1. Per the germline V gene, CDR1 is SGHTA and CDR2 is FQGNSA. V lost 5 bases, J lost 2 bases, and 5 bases stayed unmatched. The CDR3 consists of 14 residues. The CDR3 is CASSQPTGAYEQYF. For the CDR3, the DNA is TGTGCCAGCAGCCAACCGACAGGGGCCTACGAGCAGTACTTC.

This clone was seen more than once but under ten times. V usage is TRBV5-6 and J usage is TRBJ2-7; the D gene is possibly TRBD1 (5 bases). CDR1 and CDR2 (germline): SGHDT, YYEEEE. The ends were cut back, 0 bases at V and 5 bases at J, with 12 bases in the middle. This CDR3 spans 14 amino acids. The CDR3: CASSLGPGSDEQYF. In DNA, the CDR3 is TGTGCCAGCAGCTTGGGGCCAGGGTCAGACGAGCAGTACTTC.

This clone has only one observation. The chain combines TRBV5-6 with TRBJ2-5, with 9 bases that match TRBD1. Germline assignment: CDR1 SGHDT and CDR2 YYEEEE. V was clipped by 4 bases and J by 5 bases; unmatched bases: 18. The CDR3 runs to 18 residues. CDR3 sequence: CASSTETGGVFGWETQYF. CDR3 nucleotides: TGTGCCAGCAGCACCGAGACAGGGGGTGTTTTTGGGTGGGAGACCCAGTACTTC.

This clone was recorded once. DNA of the CDR3: TGTGCCAGCAGCCAAGGGGAGGGTTTGAATCAGCCCCAGCATTTT. It encodes CASSQGEGLNQPQHF. The chain links TRBV4-2 to TRBJ1-5; D call uncertain. The ends were cut back, 1 base at V and 4 bases at J, with 11 bases in the middle. The CDR3 has 15 amino acids. Germline CDR1 LGHNA, CDR2 YNFKEQ.

V gene TRBV7-6 combines with J gene TRBJ1-3; D might be TRBD1 (5 bases). Germline CDR1 is SGHVS and CDR2 is FNYEAQ. Trimming stripped 5 bases from V and 1 base from J, with 12 bases between. The CDR3 has 15 residues. The CDR3 DNA follows: TGTGCCAGCAGCCCCGGTCGGGGGTCTGGAAACACCATATATTTT. As protein: CASSPGRGSGNTIYF.

This chain uses TRBV25-1 with TRBJ2-3; the match to TRBD1 covers 8 bases. This CDR3 comprises 15 residues. Trimming cost V 6 bases and J 3 bases; bases outside gene matches: 8. Per germline, CDR1 MGHDK and CDR2 SYGVNS. The CDR3 sequence: CASSVGQGRTDTQYF. The CDR3 region has the DNA TGTGCCAGCAGCGTCGGACAGGGAAGGACAGATACGCAGTATTTT.

The chain has TRBV10-2 and TRBJ2-3, with 10 bases identical to TRBD1. CDR3 length equals 14 residues. Trimming took 7 bases from V and 4 from J; bases not matched to a gene: 5. Germline CDR1 and CDR2: WSHSY and SAAADI. The CDR3 is CASKGGTGADTQYF. CDR3 bases: TGCGCCAGCAAGGGAGGGACAGGGGCAGATACGCAGTATTTT.

V usage is TRBV7-2 and J usage is TRBJ2-7, with D tentatively TRBD1 (6 bases). CDR3 length: 14 residues. The V gene's germline CDR1 is SGHTA and CDR2 FQGNSA. Trimming cost V 1 base and J 5 bases, with 12 bases left between them. The CDR3 nucleotides read TGTGCCAGCAGCTTAGTCTGGGCAGGGGACGAGCAGTACTTC. Translated: CASSLVWAGDEQYF.

The gene calls are TRBV5-1 and TRBJ2-5; 8 bases line up with TRBD2. Losses at the gene ends were 0 bases for V and 5 bases for J; bases not matched to a gene: 9. The germline V gene encodes CDR1 SGHRS and CDR2 YFSETQ. The CDR3 length is 16 residues. For the CDR3, the DNA is TGCGCCAGCAGCTTGGGACTAGCGTCGAGAGGGGAGACCCAGTACTTC. This gives the protein CASSLGLASRGETQYF.

With respect to this clone: The same CDR3 arises from other DNA sequences in this sample as well. The chain combines TRBV6-4 with TRBJ2-3; TRBD2 agrees at 11 bases. J was trimmed by 6 bases and V by 5 bases; bases with no gene match: 10. Germline assignment: CDR1 MRHNA and CDR2 SNTAGT. The CDR3 length is 16 residues. The CDR3 DNA reads as TGTGCCAGCAGTTCGACTAGCGGGACTTCTTTTGATACGCAGTATTTT. Protein sequence: CASSSTSGTSFDTQYF.

Concerning this clone: One end of the junction fails to match germline, which may point to a read error. This chain connects TRBV30 to TRBJ2-3; D is possibly TRBD1 (6 bases). There are 14 residues in the CDR3. Germline values: CDR1 GTSNPN, CDR2 SVGIG (reference sequence). As DNA, the CDR3 is TGTGCCCGGAGTGTGAGACAGGTTCCGGATACGCAGTATTTT. Amino acids: CARSVRQVPDTQYF.

The chain uses TRBV6-5 and TRBJ1-6; 8 nucleotides line up with TRBD1. CDR1 is MNHEY and CDR2 is SVGAGI in the germline V gene. The CDR3 has 14 amino acids. The trim removed 6 bases at V and 7 bases at J, leaving 5 bases unmatched. In DNA, the CDR3 is TGTGCCAGCAGGGAACAGGGGGGAAATTCACCCCTCCACTTT. Amino acid sequence: CASREQGGNSPLHF.

The chain carries TRBV18 and TRBJ2-1, with TRBD2 matching over 7 bases. V shed 0 bases, J shed 5 bases, and the junction held 10 bases outside the gene matches. The germline gives CDR1 KGHSH, CDR2 LQKENI. The CDR3 runs 17 residues. CDR3 sequence (DNA): TGTGCCAGCTCACCACCGACTGGCGGGGGACCCGACAATGAGCAGTTCTTC. It is translated as CASSPPTGGGPDNEQFF. Full variable domain (outside the CDR3, taken from reference TRBV18 and TRBJ2-1): NAGVMQNPRHLVRRRGQEARLRCSPMKGHSHVYWYRQLPEEGLKFMVYLQKENIIDESGMPKERFSAEFPKEGPSILRIQQVVRGDSAAYFCASSPPTGGGPDNEQFFGPGTRLTVL.

The rearrangement links TRBV30 to TRBJ1-5; TRBD1 matches at 10 bases. From germline, CDR1 is GTSNPN and CDR2 SVGIG (reference sequence). J lost 1 base, V lost 3 bases, and 18 bases had no gene match. The CDR3 contains 20 residues. The CDR3: CAWRSADGQGVFRSNQPQHF. CDR3 sequence (DNA): TGTGCCTGGAGATCGGCTGACGGACAGGGGGTTTTTAGGAGCAATCAGCCCCAGCATTTT. The full variable domain, rest sourced from reference TRBV30 and TRBJ1-5, is SQTIHQWPATLVQPVGSPLSLECTVEGTSNPNLYWYRQAAGRGLQLLFYSVGIGQISSEVPQNLSASRPQDRQFILSSKKLLLSDSGFYLCAWRSADGQGVFRSNQPQHFGDGTRLSIL.

The chain couples TRBV6-1 to TRBJ1-2; D unclear. V shed 4 bases and J shed 0 bases, with 9 bases lying between them. Per germline, CDR1 MNHNS and CDR2 SASEGT. This CDR3 has 14 amino acids. Written as DNA, the CDR3 is TGTGCCAGCAGTGTTATGGCCACTAACTATGGCTACACCTTC. Its protein product is CASSVMATNYGYTF.